This TCR beta chain was documented in a study of blood T cell repertoires in COVID-19. In the study overall: From the United States, Italy and Spain came samples of acute and convalescent COVID-19. PBMCs, B-cell-depleted T cells, or T cells were the source of the cDNA or gDNA that made up the material.

In the source study's methods: Amplifying reference gene primers gave estimates of nucleated cell counts. TCRdb's copy holds only in-frame clones and misses some; the assay was immunoSEQ multiplex PCR. V, J and clone size derive from that table, while D and trimming were established from the DNA sequence. The repertoire has some 240,000 clones, 90% of them found once; the top ten carry about 2%. The V gene end was trimmed by 5 bases and the J gene end by 6 bases; junction bases not matched to a gene: 11. The CDR3 loop spans 15 amino acids. Looked up from germline, CDR1 is SGHTA and CDR2 is FQGNSA. Seattle participants joined during active infection and were tracked over time.

The sample taken for sequencing was peripheral blood. The receptor's source is a woman in her sixties or seventies with COVID-19, enrolled during active disease. The chain joins TRBV7-2 to TRBJ1-1; 8 bases are shared with TRBD1. For the CDR3, the DNA is TGTGCCAGCAGCCCCCACAGGGGGACCCAGGCTGAAGCTTTCTTT. This sequence encodes CASSPHRGTQAEAFF.